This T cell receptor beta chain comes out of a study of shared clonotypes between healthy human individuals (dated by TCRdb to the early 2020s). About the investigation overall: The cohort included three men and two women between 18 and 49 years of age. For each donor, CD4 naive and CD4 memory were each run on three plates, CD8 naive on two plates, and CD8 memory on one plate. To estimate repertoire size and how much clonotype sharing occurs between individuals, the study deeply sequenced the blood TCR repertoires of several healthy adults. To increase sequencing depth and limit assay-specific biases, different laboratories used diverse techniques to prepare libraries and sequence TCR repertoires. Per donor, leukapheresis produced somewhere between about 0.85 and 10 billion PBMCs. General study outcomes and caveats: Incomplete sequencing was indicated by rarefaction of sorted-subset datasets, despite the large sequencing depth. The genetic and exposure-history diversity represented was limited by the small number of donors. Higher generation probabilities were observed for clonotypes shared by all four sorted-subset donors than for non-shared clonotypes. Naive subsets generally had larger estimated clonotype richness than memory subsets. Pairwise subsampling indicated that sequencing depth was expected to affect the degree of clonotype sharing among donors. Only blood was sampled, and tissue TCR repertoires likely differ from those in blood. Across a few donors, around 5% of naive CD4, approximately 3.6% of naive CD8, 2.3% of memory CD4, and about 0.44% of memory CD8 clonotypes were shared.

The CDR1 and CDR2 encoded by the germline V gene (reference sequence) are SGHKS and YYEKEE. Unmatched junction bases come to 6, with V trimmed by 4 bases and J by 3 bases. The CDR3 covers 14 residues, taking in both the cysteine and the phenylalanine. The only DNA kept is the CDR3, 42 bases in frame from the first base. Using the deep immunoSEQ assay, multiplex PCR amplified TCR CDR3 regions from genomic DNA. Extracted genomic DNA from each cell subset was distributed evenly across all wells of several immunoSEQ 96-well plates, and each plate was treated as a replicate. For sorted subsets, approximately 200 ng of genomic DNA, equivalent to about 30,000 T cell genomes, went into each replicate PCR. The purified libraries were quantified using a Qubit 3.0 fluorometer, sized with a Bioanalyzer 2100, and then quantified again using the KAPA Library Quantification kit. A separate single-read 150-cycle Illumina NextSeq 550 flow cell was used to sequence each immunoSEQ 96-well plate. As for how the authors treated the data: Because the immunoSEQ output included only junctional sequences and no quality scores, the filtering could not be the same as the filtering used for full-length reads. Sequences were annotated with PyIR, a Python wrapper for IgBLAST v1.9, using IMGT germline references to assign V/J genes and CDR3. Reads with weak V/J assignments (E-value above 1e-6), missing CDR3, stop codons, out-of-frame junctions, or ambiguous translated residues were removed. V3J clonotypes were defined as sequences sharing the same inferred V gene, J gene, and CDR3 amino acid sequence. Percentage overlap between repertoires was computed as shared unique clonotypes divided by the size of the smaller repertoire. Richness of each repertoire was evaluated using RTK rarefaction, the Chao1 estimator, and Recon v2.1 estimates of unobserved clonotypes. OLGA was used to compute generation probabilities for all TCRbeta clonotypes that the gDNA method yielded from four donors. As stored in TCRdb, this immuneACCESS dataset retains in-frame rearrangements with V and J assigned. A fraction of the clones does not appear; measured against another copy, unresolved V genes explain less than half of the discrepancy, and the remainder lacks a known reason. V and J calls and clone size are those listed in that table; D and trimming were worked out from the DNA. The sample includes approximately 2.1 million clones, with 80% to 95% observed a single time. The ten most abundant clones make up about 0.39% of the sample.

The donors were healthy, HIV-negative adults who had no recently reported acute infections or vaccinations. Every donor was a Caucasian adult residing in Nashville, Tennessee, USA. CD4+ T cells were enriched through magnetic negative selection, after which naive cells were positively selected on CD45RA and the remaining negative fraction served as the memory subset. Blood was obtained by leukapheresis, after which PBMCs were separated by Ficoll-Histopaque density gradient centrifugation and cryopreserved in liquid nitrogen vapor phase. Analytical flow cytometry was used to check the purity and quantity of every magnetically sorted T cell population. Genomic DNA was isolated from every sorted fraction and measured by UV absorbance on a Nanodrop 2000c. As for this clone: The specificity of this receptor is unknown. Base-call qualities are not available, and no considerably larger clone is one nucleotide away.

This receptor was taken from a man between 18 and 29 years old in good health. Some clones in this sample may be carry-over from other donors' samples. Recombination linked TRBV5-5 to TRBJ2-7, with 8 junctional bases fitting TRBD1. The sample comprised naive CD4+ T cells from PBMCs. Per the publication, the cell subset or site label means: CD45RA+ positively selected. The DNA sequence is TGTGCCAGCAGCGGAATGACAGGGGACTACGAGCAGTACTTC. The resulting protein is CASSGMTGDYEQYF.